This entry is about one T cell receptor (beta chain). Its antigen is unknown. Nothing much larger sits one base from this clone, and base qualities are not available. Taken with the paper, the label for treatment or condition translates to: randomized to nivolumab then ipilimumab (arm A) or the reverse (arm B). None of the trial patients had been given prior DNA-damaging chemotherapy. On a FACS Aria II flow cytometer, live CD3+CD8+ cells that were negative for CD19 and CD56 were sorted from thawed PBMCs. CheckMate 064, a randomized, open-label phase II trial of sequential checkpoint blockade, was the source of the samples, all of which came from patients with melanoma. Peripheral blood mononuclear cells were obtained through leukapheresis, purified using Ficoll-Paque, and frozen in human serum containing 10% DMSO. Right after sorting, the blood CD3+CD8+ cells were verified to be >95% pure, and DNA extraction followed.

Inclusive of the bounding cysteine and phenylalanine, the CDR3 is 12 residues long. Of all the DNA, just the CDR3 is kept, 36 bases in frame from base 1. From a lookup of the germline V gene, CDR1 and CDR2 are SGHAT and FQNNGV. The junction carries 8 bases between V and J, which are trimmed by 5 bases and 4 bases respectively. The source of the sample is a study of sequential checkpoint blockade in melanoma (dated by TCRdb to 2018 to 2020). The study in broad terms: Patients were randomized 1:1 to first-line nivolumab followed by ipilimumab (arm A) or ipilimumab followed by nivolumab (arm B). Maintenance nivolumab was given following each of the two trial sequences. General conclusions and limits of the study: The model for predicting response that combines TCR metrics with mutation burden needs to be validated in larger, independent patient cohorts.

The immunoSEQ Assay was used to immunosequence TCRbeta CDR3 regions from genomic DNA. Genomic DNA was amplified by bias-controlled multiplex PCR before high-throughput sequencing. Turning to the authors' computational methods: To quantify the absolute abundance of each unique TCRbeta CDR3 region, the sequences were collapsed and filtered. Clonality, defined as 1 minus Pielou's evenness, was calculated using only productive rearrangements. Clones with significantly greater frequencies in on-treatment versus baseline samples were identified using a previously published method. Imported from immuneACCESS, the table was reduced by TCRdb to in-frame sequences with V and J called. These copies leave out some clones; in studies compared against another copy, an unresolved V gene accounts for under half, and the cause of the remainder is not known. That table gives V, J and clone size, and the DNA gave D and trimming. The sample profile shows over 30,000 clones; 84% of them were found once. The top ten clonotypes cover around 6% of the sample.

This receptor was identified in a human donor with melanoma. The rearranged segments are TRBV11-2 and TRBJ1-2; TRBD1 is perhaps the D gene, given 6 matching bases. Sequencing used CD8+ T cells sorted from blood (inferred from file names), obtained from a patient given nivolumab and ipilimumab in sequence. The nucleotide sequence reads TGTGCCAGCAGCGTGGGGGCCTATGGCTACACCTTC. This codes for CASSVGAYGYTF.